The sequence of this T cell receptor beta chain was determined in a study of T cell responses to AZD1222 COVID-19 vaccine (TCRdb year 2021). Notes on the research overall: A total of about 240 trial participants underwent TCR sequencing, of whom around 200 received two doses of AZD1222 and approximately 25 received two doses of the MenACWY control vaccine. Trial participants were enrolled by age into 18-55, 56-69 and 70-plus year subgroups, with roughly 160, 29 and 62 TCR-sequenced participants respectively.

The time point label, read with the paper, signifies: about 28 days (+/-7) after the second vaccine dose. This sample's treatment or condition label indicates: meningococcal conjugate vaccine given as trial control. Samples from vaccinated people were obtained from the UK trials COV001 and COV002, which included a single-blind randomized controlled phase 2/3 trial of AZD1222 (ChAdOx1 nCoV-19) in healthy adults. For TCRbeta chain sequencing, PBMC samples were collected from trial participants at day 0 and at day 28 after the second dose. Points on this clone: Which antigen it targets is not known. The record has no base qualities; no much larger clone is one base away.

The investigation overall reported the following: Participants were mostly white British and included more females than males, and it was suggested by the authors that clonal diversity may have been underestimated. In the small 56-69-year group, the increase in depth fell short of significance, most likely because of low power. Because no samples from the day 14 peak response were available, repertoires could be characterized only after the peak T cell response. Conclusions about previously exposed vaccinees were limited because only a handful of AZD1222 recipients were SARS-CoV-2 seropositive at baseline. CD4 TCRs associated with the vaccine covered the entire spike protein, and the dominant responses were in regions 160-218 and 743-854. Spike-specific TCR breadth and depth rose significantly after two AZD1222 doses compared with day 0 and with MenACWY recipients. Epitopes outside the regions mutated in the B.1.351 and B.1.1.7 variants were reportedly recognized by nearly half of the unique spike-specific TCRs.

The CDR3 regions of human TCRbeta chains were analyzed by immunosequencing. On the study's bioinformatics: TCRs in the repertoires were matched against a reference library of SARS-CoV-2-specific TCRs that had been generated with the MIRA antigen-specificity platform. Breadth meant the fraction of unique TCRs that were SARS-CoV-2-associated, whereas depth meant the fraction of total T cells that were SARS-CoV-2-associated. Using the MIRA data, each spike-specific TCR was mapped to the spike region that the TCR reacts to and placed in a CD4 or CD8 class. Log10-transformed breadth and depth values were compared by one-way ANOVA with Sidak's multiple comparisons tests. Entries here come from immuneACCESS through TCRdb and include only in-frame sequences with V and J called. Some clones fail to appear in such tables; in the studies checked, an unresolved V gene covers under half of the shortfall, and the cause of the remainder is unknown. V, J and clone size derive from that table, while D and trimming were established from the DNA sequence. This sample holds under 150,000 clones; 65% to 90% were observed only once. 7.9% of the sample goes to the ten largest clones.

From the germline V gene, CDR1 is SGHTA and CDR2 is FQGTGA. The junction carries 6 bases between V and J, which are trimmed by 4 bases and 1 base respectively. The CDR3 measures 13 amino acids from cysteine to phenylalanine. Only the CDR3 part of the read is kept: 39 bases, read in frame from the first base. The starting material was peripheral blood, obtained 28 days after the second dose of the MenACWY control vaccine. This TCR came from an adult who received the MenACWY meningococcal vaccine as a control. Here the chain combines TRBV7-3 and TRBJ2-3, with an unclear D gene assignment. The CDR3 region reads CASSYGRTDTQYF. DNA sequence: TGTGCCAGCAGCTATGGCCGCACAGATACGCAGTATTTT.